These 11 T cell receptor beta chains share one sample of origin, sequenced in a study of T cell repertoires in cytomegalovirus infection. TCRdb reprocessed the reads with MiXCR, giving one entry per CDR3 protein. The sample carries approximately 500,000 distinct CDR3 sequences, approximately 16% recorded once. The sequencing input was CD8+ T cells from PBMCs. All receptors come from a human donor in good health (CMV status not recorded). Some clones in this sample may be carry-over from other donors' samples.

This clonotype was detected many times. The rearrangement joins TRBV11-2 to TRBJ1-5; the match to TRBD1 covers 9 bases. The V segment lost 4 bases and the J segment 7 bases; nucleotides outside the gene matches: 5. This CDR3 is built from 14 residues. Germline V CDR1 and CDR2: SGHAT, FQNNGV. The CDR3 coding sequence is TGTGCCAGCAGCTCGGGACAGGGCGGGCAGCCCCAGCATTTT. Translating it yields CASSSGQGGQPQHF.

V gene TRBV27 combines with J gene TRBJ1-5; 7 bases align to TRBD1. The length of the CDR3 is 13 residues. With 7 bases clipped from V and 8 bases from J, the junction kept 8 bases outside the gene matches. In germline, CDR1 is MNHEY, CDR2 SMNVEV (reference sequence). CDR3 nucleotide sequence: TGTGCCAGCAAGGAAGGGGGCGGGAAGCCCCAGCATTTT. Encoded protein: CASKEGGGKPQHF.

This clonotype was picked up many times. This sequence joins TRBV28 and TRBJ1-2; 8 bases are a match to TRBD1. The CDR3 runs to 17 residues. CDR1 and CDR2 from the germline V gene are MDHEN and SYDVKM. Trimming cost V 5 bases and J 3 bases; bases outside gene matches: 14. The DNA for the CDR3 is TGTGCCAGCAGTCAATTCCAGCAGGGGGCCAAAGACTATGGCTACACCTTC. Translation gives CASSQFQQGAKDYGYTF.

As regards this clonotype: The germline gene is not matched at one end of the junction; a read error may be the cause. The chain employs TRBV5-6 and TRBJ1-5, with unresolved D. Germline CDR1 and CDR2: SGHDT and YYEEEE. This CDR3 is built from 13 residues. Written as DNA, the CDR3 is TGTGCCAGCAGCTTGGGAGGGATTCAGGCCCAGCATTTT. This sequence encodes CASSLGGIQAQHF.

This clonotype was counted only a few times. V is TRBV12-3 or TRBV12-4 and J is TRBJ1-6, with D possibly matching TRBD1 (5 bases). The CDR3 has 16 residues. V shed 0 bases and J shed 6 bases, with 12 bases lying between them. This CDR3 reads CASSLAPGRFNSPLHF. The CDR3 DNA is TGTGCCAGCAGTTTAGCCCCGGGACGGTTTAATTCACCCCTCCACTTT.

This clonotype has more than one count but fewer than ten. CDR3 nucleotide sequence: TGTGCCAGCAGCGTAGCGAGGCAGGGTAGCTCTGGGGCCAACGTCCTGACTTTC. Translated, it gives CASSVARQGSSGANVLTF. V usage is TRBV9 and J usage is TRBJ2-6; possible D gene TRBD1, 5 bases. Germline CDR1 reads SGDLS; CDR2 reads YYNGEE. The CDR3 consists of 18 residues. V shed 0 bases and J shed 0 bases, with 13 bases lying between them.

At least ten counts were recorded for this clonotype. Here the CDR3 DNA reads TGTGCCAGCAGGAGGGGCTGGCAGGACTACGAGCAGTACTTC. As protein: CASRRGWQDYEQYF. The rearrangement uses TRBV28 and TRBJ2-7; D assignment may be TRBD1 or TRBD2 (5 bases each). Germline loops: CDR1 MDHEN, CDR2 SYDVKM. V dropped 6 bases and J dropped 3 bases, with 15 bases sitting between them. The CDR3 extends over 14 amino acids. The full variable domain, rest sourced from reference TRBV28 and TRBJ2-7, is DVKVTQSSRYLVKRTGEKVFLECVQDMDHENMFWYRQDPGLGLRLIYFSYDVKMKEKGDIPEGYSVSREKKERFSLILESASTNQTSMYLCASRRGWQDYEQYFGPGTRLTVT.

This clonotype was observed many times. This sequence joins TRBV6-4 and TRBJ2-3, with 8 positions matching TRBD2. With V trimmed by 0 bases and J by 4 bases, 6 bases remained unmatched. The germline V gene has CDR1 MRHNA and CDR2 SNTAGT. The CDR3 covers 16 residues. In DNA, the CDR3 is TGTGCCAGCAGTGACTCGAGCCGGGGGGGCCCAGATACGCAGTATTTT. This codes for CASSDSSRGGPDTQYF.

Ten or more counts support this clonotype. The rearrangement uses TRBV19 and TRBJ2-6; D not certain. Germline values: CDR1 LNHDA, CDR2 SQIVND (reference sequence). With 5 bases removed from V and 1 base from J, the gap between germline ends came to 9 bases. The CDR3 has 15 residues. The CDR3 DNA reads TGTGCCAGTAGTCCCCATAGGTCTGGGGCCAACGTCCTGACTTTC. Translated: CASSPHRSGANVLTF. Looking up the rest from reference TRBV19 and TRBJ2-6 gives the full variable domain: DGGITQSPKYLFRKEGQNVTLSCEQNLNHDAMYWYRQDPGQGLRLIYYSQIVNDFQKGDIAEGYSVSREKKESFPLTVTSAQKNPTAFYLCASSPHRSGANVLTFGAGSRLTVL.

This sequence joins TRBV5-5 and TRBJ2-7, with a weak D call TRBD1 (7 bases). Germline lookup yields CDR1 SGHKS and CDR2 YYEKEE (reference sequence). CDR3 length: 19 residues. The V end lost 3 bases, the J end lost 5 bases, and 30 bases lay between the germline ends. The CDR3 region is CASSSFSPGGGHYRHEQYF. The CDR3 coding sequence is TGTGCCAGCAGCTCTTTTAGCCCCGGAGGGGGCCACTATAGGCACGAGCAGTACTTC.

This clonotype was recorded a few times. For the CDR3, the DNA is TGCAGTGCTAGAGTACGAGAGGACAGGGGGGGATCGGCTCTTGGCGGCTACACCTTC. Amino acid sequence: CSARVREDRGGSALGGYTF. The chain has TRBV20-1 and TRBJ1-2; 10 bases fit TRBD1. CDR1 is DFQATT and CDR2 is SNEGSKA in the germline V gene (reference sequence). This CDR3 comprises 19 residues. V dropped 1 base and J dropped 8; count of bases not matched to a gene: 22.